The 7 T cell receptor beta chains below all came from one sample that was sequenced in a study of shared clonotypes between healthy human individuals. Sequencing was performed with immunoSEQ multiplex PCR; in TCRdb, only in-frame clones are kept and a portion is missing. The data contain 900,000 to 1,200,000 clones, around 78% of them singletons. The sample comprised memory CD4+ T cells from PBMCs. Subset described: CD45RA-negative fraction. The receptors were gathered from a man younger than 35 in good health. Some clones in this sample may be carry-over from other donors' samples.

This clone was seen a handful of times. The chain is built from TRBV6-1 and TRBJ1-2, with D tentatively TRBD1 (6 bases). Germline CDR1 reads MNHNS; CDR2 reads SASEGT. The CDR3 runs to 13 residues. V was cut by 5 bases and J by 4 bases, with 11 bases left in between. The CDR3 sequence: CASSSTGLYGYTF. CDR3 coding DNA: TGTGCCAGCAGTTCAACAGGGCTCTATGGCTACACCTTC.

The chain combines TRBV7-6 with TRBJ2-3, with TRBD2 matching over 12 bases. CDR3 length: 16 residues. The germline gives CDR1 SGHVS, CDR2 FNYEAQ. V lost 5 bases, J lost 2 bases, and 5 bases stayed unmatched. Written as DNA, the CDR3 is TGTGCCAGCAGCCCCGGACTAGCGGGGAACACAGATACGCAGTATTTT. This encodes CASSPGLAGNTDTQYF.

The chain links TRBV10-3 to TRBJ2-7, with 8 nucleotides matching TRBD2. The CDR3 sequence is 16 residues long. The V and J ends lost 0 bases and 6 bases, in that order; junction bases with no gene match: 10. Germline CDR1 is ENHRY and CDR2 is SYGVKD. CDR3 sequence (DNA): TGTGCCATCAGTGAGTCAGCAGGAGCGGGAGCCTTCGAGCAGTACTTC. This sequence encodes CAISESAGAGAFEQYF.

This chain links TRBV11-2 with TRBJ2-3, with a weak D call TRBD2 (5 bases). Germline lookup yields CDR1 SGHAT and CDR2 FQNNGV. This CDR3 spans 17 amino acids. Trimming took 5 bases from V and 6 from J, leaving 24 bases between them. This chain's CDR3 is CASSPRRNPGNGDTQYF. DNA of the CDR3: TGTGCCAGCAGCCCCCGTAGGAACCCGGGAAATGGGGATACGCAGTATTTT.

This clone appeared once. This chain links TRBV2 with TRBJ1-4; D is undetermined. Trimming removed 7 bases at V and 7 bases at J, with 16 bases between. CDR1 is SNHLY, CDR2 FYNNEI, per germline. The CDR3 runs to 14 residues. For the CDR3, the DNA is TGTGCCAGCACCGGGCGGGTACGCGGTGAAAAACTGTTTTTT. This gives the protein CASTGRVRGEKLFF.

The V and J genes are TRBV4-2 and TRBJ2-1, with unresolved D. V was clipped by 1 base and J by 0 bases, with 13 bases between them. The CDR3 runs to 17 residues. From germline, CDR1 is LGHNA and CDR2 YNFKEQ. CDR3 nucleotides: TGTGCCAGCAGCCAAGTTTTAGGGAAAAGCTCCTACAATGAGCAGTTCTTC. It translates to CASSQVLGKSSYNEQFF.

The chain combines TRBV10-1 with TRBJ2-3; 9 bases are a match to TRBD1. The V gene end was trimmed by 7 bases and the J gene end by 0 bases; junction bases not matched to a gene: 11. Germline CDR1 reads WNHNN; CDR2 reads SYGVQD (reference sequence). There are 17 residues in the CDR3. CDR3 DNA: TGCGCCAGCACCCCGCGACAGGGGGATGTGAGCACAGATACGCAGTATTTT. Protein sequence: CASTPRQGDVSTDTQYF.